This entry concerns a single T cell receptor beta chain. Its antigen is currently unknown. Germline V lookup: CDR1 LNHDA, CDR2 SQIVND (reference sequence). With 3 bases clipped from V and 8 bases from J, the junction kept 11 bases outside the gene matches. This CDR3 has 15 amino acids. These data come from a study of cytomegalovirus exposure and HLA in healthy donors. Turning to the study itself: Researchers previously reported finding some 110 million unique TCR beta sequences from roughly 170 million T cells.

Study-level results: TCR beta chains numbering under 200 were designated cytomegalovirus-associated. The dataset shows that most TCR sequences were rare, while some public TCRs occurred in many donors. CMV serostatus was the sole immune exposure data available.

The PCR employed 60 Vbeta primers together with 13 Jbeta primers. The table came from immunoSEQ multiplex PCR; TCRdb's copy has only in-frame clones and leaves some out. The table shows about 200,000 clones, with around 75% occurring only once. Sequencing was performed on PBMCs. The receptor was isolated from a male donor in good health and CMV-seropositive. The genes are TRBV19 and TRBJ1-2, with 8 bases identical to TRBD1. As DNA, the CDR3 is TGTGCCAGTAGTATTAGGACAGGGCTGTCGGACGGCTACACCTTC. Translating gives CASSIRTGLSDGYTF.